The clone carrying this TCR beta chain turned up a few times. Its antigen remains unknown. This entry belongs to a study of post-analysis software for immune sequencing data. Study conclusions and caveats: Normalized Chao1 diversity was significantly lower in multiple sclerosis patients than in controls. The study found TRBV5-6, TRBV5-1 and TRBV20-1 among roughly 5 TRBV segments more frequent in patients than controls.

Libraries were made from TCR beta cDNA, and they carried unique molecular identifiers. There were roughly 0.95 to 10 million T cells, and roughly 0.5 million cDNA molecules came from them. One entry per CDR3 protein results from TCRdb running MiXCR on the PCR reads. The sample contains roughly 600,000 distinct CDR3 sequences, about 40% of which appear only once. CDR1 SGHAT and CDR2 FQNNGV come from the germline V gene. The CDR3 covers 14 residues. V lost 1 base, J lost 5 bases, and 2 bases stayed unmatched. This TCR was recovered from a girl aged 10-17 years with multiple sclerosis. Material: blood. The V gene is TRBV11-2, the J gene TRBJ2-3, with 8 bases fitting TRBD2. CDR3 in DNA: TGTGCCAGCAGCTTAGTAGCGGGGCTAGATACGCAGTATTTT. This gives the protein CASSLVAGLDTQYF.